These 17 T cell receptor beta chains originate from one sample sequenced in a study of blood T cell repertoires in COVID-19. Generated by immunoSEQ multiplex PCR, the TCRdb table keeps only in-frame clones and is missing some. The data hold about 190,000 clones, with 80% to 90% observed a single time. The sample comprised peripheral blood. All receptors come from a woman over 75 with COVID-19, enrolled during active disease.

This clone was detected only a few times. The chain joins TRBV6-2 or TRBV6-3 to TRBJ1-1; 7 bases line up with TRBD1. This CDR3 is 15 amino acids long. The V segment lost 4 bases and the J segment 4 bases; nucleotides outside the gene matches: 9. Germline-derived CDR1 and CDR2 are MNHEY and SVGEGT. DNA for the CDR3: TGTGCCAGCAGTTCCACACAAAGGGGGCCCACTGAAGCTTTCTTT. Residues: CASSSTQRGPTEAFF.

This clone came up a few times. This chain joins TRBV30 and TRBJ2-3; D is possibly TRBD1 (6 bases). V was trimmed by 2 bases and J by 1 base, leaving 7 bases between them. This CDR3 region has 13 residues. Germline CDR1 is GTSNPN and CDR2 is SVGIG (reference sequence). CDR3 protein: CAWSKGGTDTQYF. The CDR3 DNA reads as TGTGCCTGGAGTAAGGGGGGCACAGATACGCAGTATTTT.

V usage is TRBV28 and J usage is TRBJ1-2; no reliable D call. Deletions cut 6 bases from V and 7 bases from J, with 12 bases between. This CDR3 contains 12 residues. CDR1 is MDHEN and CDR2 is SYDVKM in the germline V gene. CDR3 residues: CASRPPGSGYTF. Here the CDR3 DNA reads TGTGCCAGCAGACCCCCGGGGTCTGGCTACACCTTC.

CDR3 bases: TGTGCCAGCAGGGACAGGGCGCGGTACGAGCAGTACTTC. This encodes CASRDRARYEQYF. The chain uses TRBV6-5 and TRBJ2-7, with TRBD1 matching over 8 bases. CDR3 length: 13 amino acids. The germline CDR1 and CDR2 sequences are MNHEY and SVGAGI. The trim removed 6 bases at V and 4 bases at J, leaving 5 bases unmatched.

The chain combines TRBV4-1 with TRBJ1-4, with 9 bases that match TRBD1. This CDR3 spans 15 amino acids. Losses at the gene ends were 2 bases for V and 5 bases for J; bases not matched to a gene: 3. The germline gives CDR1 MGHRA, CDR2 YSYEKL. The CDR3 sequence is CASSQRDRENEKLFF. As DNA, the CDR3 is TGCGCCAGCAGCCAAAGGGACAGGGAAAATGAAAAACTGTTTTTT.

The gene calls are TRBV7-9 and TRBJ1-2; weak D call: TRBD1 (5 bases). This CDR3 is 14 amino acids long. The V and J ends lost 3 bases and 4 bases respectively, with 12 bases between them. Germline lookup yields CDR1 SEHNR and CDR2 FQNEAQ (reference sequence). DNA of the CDR3: TGTGCCAGCAGCTTCCCTTCGGGGGGCTATGGCTACACCTTC. Translating it yields CASSFPSGGYGYTF.

This clone appeared a few times. The J gene is TRBJ1-1, the V gene TRBV11-2, with D possibly TRBD1 on 5 matching bases. V lost 3 bases, J lost 4 bases, and 12 bases lay in between. CDR1 and CDR2 from the germline V gene are SGHAT and FQNNGV. The CDR3 extends over 14 amino acids. The CDR3 bases are TGTGCCAGCAGCTTGCAGGGCCCGGGCACTGAAGCTTTCTTT. Protein sequence: CASSLQGPGTEAFF.

The chain has TRBV27 and TRBJ2-5; weak D call: TRBD2 (6 bases). CDR3 length: 14 residues. The ends were cut back, 3 bases at V and 7 bases at J, with 15 bases in the middle. CDR1 MNHEY and CDR2 SMNVEV come from the germline V gene (reference sequence). CDR3 bases: TGTGCCAGCAGTTTGGGCACTACGCGGGGGACCCAGTACTTC. The encoded protein is CASSLGTTRGTQYF.

The J gene is TRBJ2-7, the V gene TRBV3-1 (or the pseudogene TRBV3-2); possibly TRBD2 for D (7 bases). Trimming removed 4 bases at V and 3 bases at J, with 16 bases between. This CDR3 region has 15 residues. In germline, CDR1 is LGHDT, CDR2 YNNKEL (reference sequence). The CDR3 region has the DNA TGTGCCAGCAGCCCTTCAGGGGAGGGCTACTACGAGCAGTACTTC. This sequence encodes CASSPSGEGYYEQYF.

The chain recombines TRBV6-5 with TRBJ2-1; 10 bases are shared with TRBD1. Germline V gene sequence: CDR1 MNHEY, CDR2 SVGAGI. The junction had 3 bases not matched to a gene; V was cut back by 6 bases and J by 1 base. The CDR3 loop spans 15 amino acids. Here the CDR3 DNA reads TGTGCCAGCAGGCGGGACAGGGGTTCCTACAATGAGCAGTTCTTC. Translation: CASRRDRGSYNEQFF.

The chain is built from TRBV7-9 and TRBJ1-3; 8 bases fit TRBD1. The V gene's germline CDR1 is SEHNR and CDR2 FQNEAQ (reference sequence). J lost 3 bases, V lost 5 bases, and 6 bases had no gene match. The CDR3 has 15 residues. The CDR3 DNA reads TGTGCCAGCAGCCCCGGGACAGGATTTGGAAACACCATATATTTT. Encoded protein: CASSPGTGFGNTIYF. Drawing the rest from reference TRBV7-9 and TRBJ1-3, the complete variable domain is DTGVSQNPRHKITKRGQNVTFRCDPISEHNRLYWYRQTLGQGPEFLTYFQNEAQLEKSRLLSDRFSAERPKGSFSTLEIQRTEQGDSAMYLCASSPGTGFGNTIYFGEGSWLTVV.

V is TRBV9 and J is TRBJ2-1; 16 positions match TRBD2. The CDR3 has 18 residues. V lost 3 bases to trimming and J lost 0 bases; unmatched junction nucleotides: 3. Per the germline V gene, CDR1 is SGDLS and CDR2 is YYNGEE. The CDR3 sequence is CASSAGLAGGSSYNEQFF. CDR3 DNA sequence: TGTGCCAGCAGCGCGGGACTAGCGGGGGGGAGCTCCTACAATGAGCAGTTCTTC. The whole variable domain, remainder taken from reference TRBV9 and TRBJ2-1, is DSGVTQTPKHLITATGQRVTLRCSPRSGDLSVYWYQQSLDQGLQFLIQYYNGEERAKGNILERFSAQQFPDLHSELNLSSLELGDSALYFCASSAGLAGGSSYNEQFFGPGTRLTVL.

V gene TRBV5-1 combines with J gene TRBJ2-7; 11 bases agree with TRBD1. Germline V gene data show CDR1 as SGHRS and CDR2 as YFSETQ. The V gene end was trimmed by 1 base and the J gene end by 3 bases; junction bases not matched to a gene: 3. The CDR3 runs 15 residues. The CDR3 region is CASSLFGTGGYEQYF. In DNA, the CDR3 is TGCGCCAGCAGCTTGTTTGGGACAGGGGGCTACGAGCAGTACTTC.

A single count supports this clone. V is TRBV13 and J is TRBJ2-7; 7 bases fit TRBD1. Germline lookup yields CDR1 PRHDT and CDR2 FYEKMQ (reference sequence). V trimming: 2 bases; J trimming: 0 bases; junction bases outside the gene matches: 4. This CDR3 region has 15 residues. The CDR3 reads CASSLSRTGSYEQYF. The CDR3 DNA follows: TGTGCCAGCAGCTTAAGTAGGACAGGCTCCTACGAGCAGTACTTC.

The gene calls are TRBV7-8 and TRBJ2-1; 7 positions match TRBD2. Per the germline V gene, CDR1 is SGHVS and CDR2 is FQNEAQ. The CDR3 sequence is 16 residues long. V was pared by 5 bases and J by 1 base, with 8 bases of the junction left unmatched. The chain's CDR3 is CASSPRTRRSYNEQFF. CDR3 DNA: TGTGCCAGCAGCCCAAGGACTAGGAGGTCCTACAATGAGCAGTTCTTC.

The chain joins TRBV4-2 to TRBJ2-6; D is possibly TRBD1 (6 bases). The ends were cut back, 4 bases at V and 1 base at J, with 20 bases in the middle. Germline V gene lookup returns CDR1 LGHNA and CDR2 YNFKEQ. The CDR3 extends over 19 amino acids. This chain's CDR3 is CASSPRDTRIPSGANVLTF. CDR3 DNA: TGTGCCAGCAGCCCCCGGGACACCCGTATCCCTTCTGGGGCCAACGTCCTGACTTTC.

This clone was seen more than once but under ten times. The CDR3 DNA follows: TGTGCCAGCAGCATCTTCCGGGCGGGAGTGGGTGGAGATACGCAGTATTTT. Protein sequence: CASSIFRAGVGGDTQYF. The J gene is TRBJ2-3, the V gene TRBV11-2; 7 bases map to TRBD2. V was pared by 5 bases and J by 5 bases, with 16 bases of the junction left unmatched. Germline CDR1 is SGHAT and CDR2 is FQNNGV. The CDR3 spans 17 residues. The whole variable domain, filled in from reference TRBV11-2 and TRBJ2-3, reads EAGVAQSPRYKIIEKRQSVAFWCNPISGHATLYWYQQILGQGPKLLIQFQNNGVVDDSQLPKDRFSAERLKGVDSTLKIQPAKLEDSAVYLCASSIFRAGVGGDTQYFGPGTRLTVL.